A single sample is the source of the 19 T cell receptor beta chains below, sequenced in a study of beta chain features in type 1 diabetes. The study's findings and limits: Moderate yet significant TCRB CDR3 shortening was seen in Type 1 diabetes patients in all four CD4+ subsets.

The entirety of the isolated RNA underwent reverse transcription, so expressed TCRB transcripts were sequenced. The data were produced by immunoSEQ multiplex PCR, yet TCRdb's version contains in-frame clones alone and is incomplete. Of 250,000 to 350,000 clones in the sample, 14% to 15% are singletons; the top ten hold roughly 0.015%. No antigen is known for these receptors. Sequences were obtained from naive CD4+ T cells from blood. These receptors came from a man younger than 30 with type 1 diabetes.

The chain is built from TRBV18 and TRBJ2-2; 9 positions match TRBD1. J lost 5 bases, V lost 6 bases, and 7 bases had no gene match. This CDR3 is 15 amino acids long. Germline V gene data show CDR1 as KGHSH and CDR2 as LQKENI. The CDR3 DNA reads TGTGCCAGCTCGCTGGGACAGGGAAGGACCGGGGAGCTGTTTTTT. Residues: CASSLGQGRTGELFF.

This clone has a handful of counts. The rearrangement links TRBV11-2 to TRBJ1-2, with TRBD1 matching over 8 bases. The junction had 3 bases not matched to a gene; V was cut back by 3 bases and J by 3 bases. In germline, CDR1 is SGHAT, CDR2 FQNNGV. This CDR3 region has 14 residues. The CDR3 DNA reads TGTGCCAGCAGCTTTTCGACAGGGGACTATGGCTACACCTTC. Translating gives CASSFSTGDYGYTF.

Of note for this clone: The sample carries other DNA sequences with the same CDR3. The chain joins TRBV30 to TRBJ1-1; D gene uncertain. Looked up from germline, CDR1 is GTSNPN and CDR2 is SVGIG (reference sequence). CDR3 length: 13 amino acids. The V end lost 0 bases, the J end lost 1 base, and 6 bases lay between the germline ends. Written as DNA, the CDR3 is TGTGCCTGGAGTGTACGGGGGAACACTGAAGCTTTCTTT. Translated, it gives CAWSVRGNTEAFF.

This clone has a handful of counts. The chain's CDR3 is CASSLRMALGHEQFF. For the CDR3, the DNA is TGCGCCAGCAGCTTGAGAATGGCCCTGGGCCATGAGCAGTTCTTC. The rearrangement joins TRBV5-1 to TRBJ2-1; D is uncertain. Trimming took off 1 base at V and 8 bases at J, with 16 bases between the two ends. CDR3 length: 15 amino acids. Germline loops: CDR1 SGHRS, CDR2 YFSETQ.

The chain joins TRBV7-2 to TRBJ2-5, with D possibly TRBD1 on 5 matching bases. Trimming stripped 2 bases from V and 0 bases from J, with 10 bases between. Germline CDR1 is SGHTA and CDR2 is FQGNSA. This CDR3 is 15 amino acids long. CDR3 region: CASSLWVGHQETQYF. CDR3 coding DNA: TGTGCCAGCAGCTTATGGGTGGGGCACCAAGAGACCCAGTACTTC.

This chain connects TRBV28 to TRBJ2-5; TRBD2 matches 8 bases. CDR1 and CDR2 from the germline V gene are MDHEN and SYDVKM. The length of the CDR3 is 15 residues. Trimming cost V 3 bases and J 3 bases; bases outside gene matches: 6. The CDR3 nucleotides are TGTGCCAGCAGTTTTGCCGGGGGGGCCGAAGAGACCCAGTACTTC. Translating gives CASSFAGGAEETQYF.

This clone turned up a few times. The rearrangement joins TRBV9 to TRBJ2-1; 10 bases match TRBD1. CDR3 length: 14 residues. The germline V gene encodes CDR1 SGDLS and CDR2 YYNGEE. J gave up 4 bases and V 4 bases, and 2 bases lay outside the gene matches. The DNA for the CDR3 is TGTGCCAGCAGCCCGGGACAGGGGTACAATGAGCAGTTCTTC. Translated, it gives CASSPGQGYNEQFF.

This clone was detected only a few times. V is TRBV5-1 and J is TRBJ1-1; D gene uncertain. CDR3 length: 13 residues. Germline V gene sequence: CDR1 SGHRS, CDR2 YFSETQ. V lost 4 bases to trimming and J lost 8 bases, with 15 bases between them. The CDR3 here is CASSRELWSEAFF. Written as DNA, the CDR3 is TGCGCCAGCAGCAGGGAGCTGTGGTCCGAAGCTTTCTTT.

The rearrangement uses TRBV7-9 and TRBJ1-1; 12 nucleotides line up with TRBD1. The V gene's germline CDR1 is SEHNR and CDR2 FQNEAQ (reference sequence). Germline trimming cut 3 bases from V and 2 bases from J; bases unmatched to any gene: 7. The CDR3 runs 17 residues. CDR3 bases: TGTGCCAGCAGCTTGGGACAGGGGGCGAGTCGAAACACTGAAGCTTTCTTT. It is translated as CASSLGQGASRNTEAFF.

The rearrangement uses TRBV6-5 and TRBJ1-4, with TRBD1 matching over 9 bases. CDR3 length: 15 amino acids. CDR1 and CDR2 from the germline V gene are MNHEY and SVGAGI. The V segment lost 2 bases and the J segment 8 bases; nucleotides outside the gene matches: 6. CDR3 region: CASSYGDRDSEKLFF. The CDR3 DNA sequence: TGTGCCAGCAGTTACGGGGACAGGGATTCCGAAAAACTGTTTTTT.

This clone occurred a few times. The chain uses TRBV28 and TRBJ2-7, with 8 bases matching TRBD1. The CDR3 runs to 14 residues. V lost 3 bases to trimming and J lost 5 bases; unmatched junction nucleotides: 6. The germline gives CDR1 MDHEN, CDR2 SYDVKM. DNA of the CDR3: TGTGCCAGCAGTTTGGCAGGGGGCCACCACGAGCAGTACTTC. This codes for CASSLAGGHHEQYF.

V is TRBV6-5 and J is TRBJ2-2, with D possibly being TRBD2 (6 bases). The CDR3 is 14 residues long. The V end lost 3 bases, the J end lost 5 bases, and 10 bases lay between the germline ends. Germline-derived CDR1 and CDR2 are MNHEY and SVGAGI. DNA of the CDR3: TGTGCCAGCAGTTATTCCGGGACTACCGGGGAGCTGTTTTTT. Translating gives CASSYSGTTGELFF.

Only a few counts were recorded for this clone. This sample also contains other DNA sequences that code for the same CDR3. The rearrangement joins TRBV5-1 to TRBJ2-7; tentatively, D is TRBD1 (6 bases). Deletions cut 0 bases from V and 2 bases from J, with 9 bases between. CDR1 and CDR2 (germline): SGHRS, YFSETQ. CDR3 length: 14 amino acids. CDR3 region: CASSLAGTTYEQYF. In DNA form, the CDR3 reads TGCGCCAGCAGCTTGGCCGGGACAACCTACGAGCAGTACTTC.

This chain joins TRBV4-3 and TRBJ2-7; 7 bases agree with TRBD2. The germline V gene has CDR1 LGHNA and CDR2 YSLEER. V trimming: 0 bases; J trimming: 2 bases; junction bases outside the gene matches: 10. The CDR3 runs to 17 residues. Here the CDR3 reads CASSQDTIRGGAYEQYF. CDR3 DNA sequence: TGCGCCAGCAGCCAAGATACAATCCGGGGAGGGGCCTACGAGCAGTACTTC.

This clone was found a few times. This chain links TRBV5-1 with TRBJ2-3; a possible D gene is TRBD1 (5 bases). The CDR3 length is 14 residues. Trimming removed 0 bases from V and 6 bases from J, with 11 bases in between. From germline, CDR1 is SGHRS and CDR2 YFSETQ. CDR3 sequence reads: CASSLAGNWDTQYF. Written as DNA, the CDR3 is TGCGCCAGCAGCTTGGCAGGGAACTGGGATACGCAGTATTTT. The full variable domain, completed using reference TRBV5-1 and TRBJ2-3, is KAGVTQTPRYLIKTRGQQVTLSCSPISGHRSVSWYQQTPGQGLQFLFEYFSETQRNKGNFPGRFSGRQFSNSRSEMNVSTLELGDSALYLCASSLAGNWDTQYFGPGTRLTVL.

This clone was recorded a few times. V is TRBV5-1 and J is TRBJ1-2, with D possibly being TRBD1 (5 bases). Germline CDR1 reads SGHRS; CDR2 reads YFSETQ. The CDR3 is made up of 12 amino acids. V lost 3 bases and J lost 6, with 9 bases in between. The CDR3 nucleotides read TGCGCCAGCAGCTGGGCAGGGAATGGCTACACCTTC. Encoded protein: CASSWAGNGYTF.

This clone was observed a few times. The rearrangement links TRBV13 to TRBJ1-5, with D perhaps TRBD1 (6 bases). V lost 1 base and J lost 6, with 10 bases in between. Germline values: CDR1 PRHDT, CDR2 FYEKMQ (reference sequence). There are 14 residues in the CDR3. This CDR3 reads CASSLAGVVQPQHF. The CDR3 DNA reads as TGTGCCAGCAGCTTAGCAGGGGTTGTTCAGCCCCAGCATTTT.

This clone was seen only a few times. V usage is TRBV30 and J usage is TRBJ2-1; D gene ambiguous. CDR1 and CDR2 from the germline V gene are GTSNPN and SVGIG (reference sequence). V gave up 2 bases and J gave up 12 bases, with 11 bases separating them. This CDR3 has 11 residues. CDR3 in amino acids: CAWSIPIGQFF. CDR3 nucleotides: TGTGCCTGGAGTATTCCTATTGGGCAGTTCTTC.

This clone showed up just a few times. J is TRBJ2-7 and V is TRBV9; maybe TRBD1 (5 bases). The CDR3 spans 13 residues. Germline V gene data show CDR1 as SGDLS and CDR2 as YYNGEE. With 4 bases removed from V and 5 bases from J, the gap between germline ends came to 13 bases. The CDR3 nucleotides read TGTGCCAGCAGCAGAATAGTAGGGGACGAGCAGTACTTC. Protein product: CASSRIVGDEQYF. Variable domain in full (rest from reference TRBV9 and TRBJ2-7): DSGVTQTPKHLITATGQRVTLRCSPRSGDLSVYWYQQSLDQGLQFLIQYYNGEERAKGNILERFSAQQFPDLHSELNLSSLELGDSALYFCASSRIVGDEQYFGPGTRLTVT.